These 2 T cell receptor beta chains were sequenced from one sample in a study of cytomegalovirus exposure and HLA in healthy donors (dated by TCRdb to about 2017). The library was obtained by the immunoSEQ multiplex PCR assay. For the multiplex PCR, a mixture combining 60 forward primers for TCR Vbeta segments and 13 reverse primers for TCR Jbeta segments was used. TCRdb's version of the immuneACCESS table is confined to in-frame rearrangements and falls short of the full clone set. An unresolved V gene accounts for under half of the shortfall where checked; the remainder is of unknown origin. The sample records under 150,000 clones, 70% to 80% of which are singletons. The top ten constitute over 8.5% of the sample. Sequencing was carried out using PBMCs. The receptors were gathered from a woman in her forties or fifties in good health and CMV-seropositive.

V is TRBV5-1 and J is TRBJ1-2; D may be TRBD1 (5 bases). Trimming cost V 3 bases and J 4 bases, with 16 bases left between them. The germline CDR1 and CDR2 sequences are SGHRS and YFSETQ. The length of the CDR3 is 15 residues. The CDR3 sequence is CASSSPGGEAYGYTF. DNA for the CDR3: TGCGCCAGCAGCTCCCCGGGGGGGGAGGCCTATGGCTACACCTTC.

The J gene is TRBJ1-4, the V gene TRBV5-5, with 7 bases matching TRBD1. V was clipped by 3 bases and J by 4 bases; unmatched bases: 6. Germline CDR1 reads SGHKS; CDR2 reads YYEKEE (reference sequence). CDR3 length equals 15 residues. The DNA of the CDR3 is TGTGCCAGCAGCTGGGGCGGGACAGTTAATGAAAAACTGTTTTTT. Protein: CASSWGGTVNEKLFF.